The 2 T cell receptor beta chains in this list originate from one sample, sequenced in a study of T cell responses to AZD1222 COVID-19 vaccine. Some clones are missing from TCRdb's copy, which holds only in-frame ones; the method was immunoSEQ multiplex PCR. This sample has more than 100,000 clones; 85% to 90% occur once, and the top ten carry 4.4%. Sequences were derived from peripheral blood, sampled on day 0 of AZD1222 vaccination. The receptor set was obtained from an adult in good health.

V is TRBV7-9 and J is TRBJ2-5; D remains ambiguous. The CDR3 has 14 residues. Germline V lookup: CDR1 SEHNR, CDR2 FQNEAQ (reference sequence). V was shortened by 1 base and J by 5 bases, with 11 bases between the two germline ends. The chain's CDR3 is CASSLEGNPETQYF. In DNA, the CDR3 is TGTGCCAGCAGCTTAGAGGGCAACCCCGAGACCCAGTACTTC.

V is TRBV13 and J is TRBJ2-3, with TRBD2 matching over 8 bases. The trim removed 1 base at V and 2 bases at J, leaving 2 bases unmatched. Germline CDR1 and CDR2: PRHDT and FYEKMQ (reference sequence). This CDR3 spans 15 amino acids. CDR3 DNA sequence: TGTGCCAGCAGCTTAGTCGGGAGGGCCACAGATACGCAGTATTTT. Translated, it gives CASSLVGRATDTQYF.